Below are 29 T cell receptor beta chains sequenced from a single sample in a study of blood T cell repertoires in COVID-19. The table came from immunoSEQ multiplex PCR; TCRdb's copy has only in-frame clones and leaves some out. The sample gives over 200,000 clones, 70% to 90% of which show up once; over 9.5% is in the top ten. What was sequenced was peripheral blood. These receptor sequences come from a woman younger than 35 who had recovered from COVID-19.

The CDR3 protein is CATSRVSGGLSEKLFF. The CDR3 region has the DNA TGTGCCACCAGCAGAGTCTCCGGGGGTTTAAGTGAAAAACTGTTTTTT. V and J are TRBV15 and TRBJ1-4; tentatively, D is TRBD1 (5 bases). Between the trimmed V and J ends, which lost 1 base and 7 bases, there was a span of 16 bases. The CDR3 is 16 amino acids. The germline V gene has CDR1 LNHNV and CDR2 YYDKDF (reference sequence).

The V gene is TRBV6-5, the J gene TRBJ1-2, with D tentatively TRBD1 (5 bases). V was pared by 2 bases and J by 0 bases, with 10 bases between. Germline CDR1 and CDR2: MNHEY and SVGAGI. The CDR3 length is 15 residues. The CDR3 DNA reads TGTGCCAGCAGTTACACAGGAAACTCTAACTATGGCTACACCTTC. It translates to CASSYTGNSNYGYTF.

This chain connects TRBV4-3 to TRBJ1-2; no reliable D call. Germline values: CDR1 LGHNA, CDR2 YSLEER. The CDR3 consists of 14 residues. V lost 0 bases and J 3 bases, leaving 8 bases between the germline ends. The CDR3 here is CASSQDRSHYGYTF. CDR3 sequence (DNA): TGCGCCAGCAGCCAAGATCGGAGTCACTATGGCTACACCTTC.

This chain connects TRBV4-1 to TRBJ2-3, with 10 bases identical to TRBD2. This CDR3 is built from 17 residues. With 1 base clipped from V and 2 bases from J, the junction kept 6 bases outside the gene matches. In germline, CDR1 is MGHRA, CDR2 YSYEKL. CDR3 sequence reads: CASSQVGLAVLTDTQYF. The CDR3 DNA reads TGCGCCAGCAGCCAAGTCGGACTAGCGGTTCTCACAGATACGCAGTATTTT.

The V gene is TRBV5-1, the J gene TRBJ1-2; possibly TRBD1 for D (5 bases). Germline CDR1 reads SGHRS; CDR2 reads YFSETQ. This CDR3 comprises 13 residues. The ends were cut back, 0 bases at V and 5 bases at J, with 8 bases in the middle. The CDR3 DNA is TGCGCCAGCAGCTTGGGACAGACATATGGCTACACCTTC. Translating gives CASSLGQTYGYTF.

The rearrangement joins TRBV5-1 to TRBJ2-7, with D perhaps matching TRBD1 (5 bases). The CDR3 runs 15 residues. Germline V lookup: CDR1 SGHRS, CDR2 YFSETQ. V was clipped by 0 bases and J by 2 bases, with 12 bases between them. The CDR3 region has the DNA TGCGCCAGCAGCTTGGTTACAGGTACACCCTACGAGCAGTACTTC. Encoded protein: CASSLVTGTPYEQYF.

The table lists this clone with a count of one. The chain recombines TRBV3-1 (or the pseudogene TRBV3-2) with TRBJ1-5; a possible D gene is TRBD1 (5 bases). Germline loops: CDR1 LGHDT, CDR2 YNNKEL (reference sequence). Trimming cost V 0 bases and J 10 bases, with 16 bases left between them. The CDR3 totals 15 residues. In nucleotides, the CDR3 is TGTGCCAGCAGCCAAGACGGGCAGGGCCTTCAACCCCAGCATTTT. As protein: CASSQDGQGLQPQHF.

Regarding this clone: The same CDR3 can be traced to other DNA sequences in this sample. The V and J genes are TRBV9 and TRBJ2-1, with 9 bases fitting TRBD2. Trimming removed 2 bases from V and 3 bases from J; junction bases left unmatched: 6. Germline-derived CDR1 and CDR2 are SGDLS and YYNGEE. CDR3 length equals 16 residues. The CDR3 DNA is TGTGCCAGCAGCGTGGGCGGGACTAGCCTCTACAATGAGCAGTTCTTC. This sequence encodes CASSVGGTSLYNEQFF.

This rearrangement joins TRBV11-2 to TRBJ1-2, with D possibly matching TRBD1 (5 bases). The CDR3 extends over 14 amino acids. In germline, CDR1 is SGHAT, CDR2 FQNNGV. V was trimmed by 0 bases and J by 6 bases, leaving 11 bases between them. The CDR3 DNA reads as TGTGCCAGCAGCTTAGAGGGCAGGGTCCATGGCTACACCTTC. It yields the protein CASSLEGRVHGYTF.

This rearrangement joins TRBV2 to TRBJ1-3; the D gene is possibly TRBD1 (5 bases). The CDR3 has 14 amino acids. V gave up 6 bases and J gave up 6 bases, with 15 bases separating them. Germline CDR1 reads SNHLY; CDR2 reads FYNNEI. The chain's CDR3 is CASRSGTHLNTIYF. CDR3 bases: TGTGCCAGCAGGAGCGGGACCCATCTAAACACCATATATTTT.

The V gene is TRBV5-5, the J gene TRBJ1-1; D remains unclear. Germline CDR1 SGHKS, CDR2 YYEKEE (reference sequence). V was clipped by 0 bases and J by 4 bases, with 10 bases between them. The CDR3 length is 14 residues. CDR3 nucleotides: TGTGCCAGCAGCTTGGGGCCGGGGTTCACTGAAGCTTTCTTT. Encoded protein: CASSLGPGFTEAFF.

V gene TRBV7-3 combines with J gene TRBJ2-7; tentatively, D is TRBD2 (5 bases). In germline, CDR1 is SGHTA, CDR2 FQGTGA. The CDR3 runs to 13 residues. With 2 bases removed from V and 1 base from J, the gap between germline ends came to 6 bases. The CDR3 DNA follows: TGTGCCAGCAGCTTAGGGGAGTCCTACGAGCAGTACTTC. The encoded protein is CASSLGESYEQYF.

This chain uses TRBV7-7 with TRBJ2-1; D not resolved. CDR3 size: 13 residues. Per germline, CDR1 SSHAT and CDR2 FNYEAQ (reference sequence). V was trimmed by 8 bases and J by 10 bases, leaving 18 bases between them. CDR3 loop: CASSLIGDSEQFF. CDR3 DNA: TGTGCCAGCTCTTTAATCGGAGACTCCGAGCAGTTCTTC.

This clone occurred once. The gene calls are TRBV7-2 and TRBJ2-1, with a tentative D call TRBD2 (5 bases). The CDR3 length is 15 residues. The germline V gene encodes CDR1 SGHTA and CDR2 FQGNSA. The V and J ends lost 5 bases and 2 bases respectively, with 13 bases between them. CDR3 region: CASSLPPGAYNEQFF. As DNA, the CDR3 is TGTGCCAGCAGCCTCCCCCCCGGGGCCTACAATGAGCAGTTCTTC.

This clone was counted once. V is TRBV29-1 and J is TRBJ2-7, with a possible D match to TRBD2 (5 bases). The CDR3 is made up of 13 amino acids. Per the germline V gene, CDR1 is SQVTM and CDR2 is ANQGSEA. Between the trimmed V and J ends, which lost 6 bases and 5 bases, there was a span of 17 bases. Here the CDR3 DNA reads TGCAGCGTCCTCGGCGGGCTGATGAACGAGCAGTACTTC. It translates to CSVLGGLMNEQYF.

The chain joins TRBV7-9 to TRBJ2-2; D may be TRBD2 (6 bases). This CDR3 spans 16 amino acids. Germline V lookup: CDR1 SEHNR, CDR2 FQNEAQ (reference sequence). Trimming removed 7 bases from V and 0 bases from J, with 15 bases in between. As DNA, the CDR3 is TGTGCCAGCAACCTCCGGGACTTTCCGAACACCGGGGAGCTGTTTTTT. This gives the protein CASNLRDFPNTGELFF.

The rearrangement uses TRBV5-4 and TRBJ2-5, with D possibly TRBD1 on 6 matching bases. Germline V CDR1 and CDR2: SGHNT, YYREEE (reference sequence). V was pared by 1 base and J by 5 bases, with 9 bases between. CDR3 length equals 13 residues. The CDR3 reads CASSLRGYETQYF. The DNA of the CDR3 is TGTGCCAGCAGCTTGAGGGGGTACGAGACCCAGTACTTC.

This chain joins TRBV10-3 and TRBJ1-2; D ambiguous. Germline values: CDR1 ENHRY, CDR2 SYGVKD. The CDR3 is made up of 12 amino acids. Trimming removed 2 bases at V and 8 bases at J, with 9 bases between. CDR3 sequence reads: CAISEGRGGYTF. In DNA form, the CDR3 reads TGTGCCATCAGTGAGGGAAGAGGGGGCTACACCTTC.

Regarding this clone: Other DNA sequences in this specimen translate into the identical CDR3. The J gene is TRBJ2-5, the V gene TRBV5-1, with TRBD1 matching over 8 bases. Germline assignment: CDR1 SGHRS and CDR2 YFSETQ. J was trimmed by 4 bases and V by 2 bases; bases with no gene match: 1. The CDR3 has 13 residues. This CDR3 reads CASSLDRGETQYF. DNA for the CDR3: TGCGCCAGCAGCTTAGACAGGGGAGAGACCCAGTACTTC.

This rearrangement joins TRBV27 to TRBJ2-7, with 8 bases that match TRBD2. The CDR3 runs 15 residues. The V segment lost 2 bases and the J segment 5 bases; nucleotides outside the gene matches: 8. Per the germline V gene, CDR1 is MNHEY and CDR2 is SMNVEV (reference sequence). The CDR3 spells CASSLITGGPHEQYF. The DNA of the CDR3 is TGTGCCAGCAGTTTAATAACGGGAGGGCCCCACGAGCAGTACTTC.

V is TRBV21-1 and J is TRBJ2-2; the table calls TRBD1, which could not be checked here. TRBV21-1 constitutes a pseudogene. The CDR3 runs 13 residues. The CDR3: CASSQGGTGELFF. The DNA for the CDR3 is TGTGCCAGCAGCCAGGGGGGCACCGGGGAGCTGTTTTTT.

The J gene is TRBJ2-2, the V gene TRBV6-2 or TRBV6-3, with D possibly matching TRBD2 (7 bases). This CDR3 is built from 15 residues. Germline-derived CDR1 and CDR2 are MNHEY and SVGEGT. The V and J ends lost 2 bases and 5 bases respectively, with 12 bases between them. The CDR3 loop reads CASSYHREGTGELFF. The CDR3 coding sequence is TGTGCCAGCAGTTACCACAGGGAGGGAACCGGGGAGCTGTTTTTT.

The rearrangement uses TRBV6-1 and TRBJ2-2; 9 positions match TRBD1. Germline V gene data show CDR1 as MNHNS and CDR2 as SASEGT. After removal of 3 bases from V and 1 base from J, the junction contained 3 bases not matched to a gene. CDR3 size: 16 residues. For the CDR3, the DNA is TGTGCCAGCAGTGAGGACAGGGGAGGGAACACCGGGGAGCTGTTTTTT. Translated: CASSEDRGGNTGELFF.

The genes are TRBV6-5 and TRBJ2-3; perhaps TRBD1 as D (5 bases). CDR3 length: 14 amino acids. The germline gives CDR1 MNHEY, CDR2 SVGAGI. V was pared by 7 bases and J by 2 bases, with 13 bases between. CDR3 nucleotide sequence: TGTGCCAGCACAAGGGGAAGTCCCACAGATACGCAGTATTTT. Translated, it gives CASTRGSPTDTQYF.

This chain joins TRBV7-9 and TRBJ2-1; D is ambiguous. The germline gives CDR1 SEHNR, CDR2 FQNEAQ (reference sequence). The V and J ends lost 5 bases and 6 bases respectively, with 11 bases between them. This CDR3 comprises 13 residues. The CDR3 bases are TGTGCCAGCAGCCGACCACCGGGCAATGAGCAGTTCTTC. It translates to CASSRPPGNEQFF.

V is TRBV2 and J is TRBJ2-1, with D possibly TRBD1 on 6 matching bases. The V and J ends lost 4 bases and 6 bases respectively, with 13 bases between them. The V gene's germline CDR1 is SNHLY and CDR2 FYNNEI. The CDR3 loop spans 14 amino acids. The chain's CDR3 is CASSVDRLGNEQFF. CDR3 nucleotides: TGTGCCAGCAGTGTCGACAGGCTGGGCAATGAGCAGTTCTTC.

A single count supports this clone. V usage is TRBV6-5 and J usage is TRBJ2-7; 11 bases are shared with TRBD2. Unmatched junction bases numbered 7, after V lost 7 bases and J lost 2 bases. CDR1 and CDR2 from the germline V gene are MNHEY and SVGAGI. This CDR3 spans 15 amino acids. Here the CDR3 reads CASTLLAGEAYEQYF. The CDR3 nucleotides read TGTGCCAGCACCCTACTAGCGGGAGAGGCCTACGAGCAGTACTTC.

The rearrangement uses TRBV30 and TRBJ1-5; D is possibly TRBD1 (5 bases). The CDR3 consists of 14 residues. Germline V CDR1 and CDR2: GTSNPN, SVGIG (reference sequence). V lost 1 base and J 4 bases, leaving 11 bases between the germline ends. CDR3 protein: CAWSEDTGNQPQHF. The CDR3, as DNA: TGTGCCTGGAGTGAGGACACTGGAAATCAGCCCCAGCATTTT.

The rearrangement uses TRBV14 and TRBJ2-3, with D unclear. Germline values: CDR1 SGHDN, CDR2 FVKESK. The CDR3 spans 13 residues. V was cut by 4 bases and J by 8 bases, with 13 bases left in between. The CDR3 coding sequence is TGTGCCAGCAGCCTGGCGAGCGAGAGTACGCAGTATTTT. It is translated as CASSLASESTQYF.